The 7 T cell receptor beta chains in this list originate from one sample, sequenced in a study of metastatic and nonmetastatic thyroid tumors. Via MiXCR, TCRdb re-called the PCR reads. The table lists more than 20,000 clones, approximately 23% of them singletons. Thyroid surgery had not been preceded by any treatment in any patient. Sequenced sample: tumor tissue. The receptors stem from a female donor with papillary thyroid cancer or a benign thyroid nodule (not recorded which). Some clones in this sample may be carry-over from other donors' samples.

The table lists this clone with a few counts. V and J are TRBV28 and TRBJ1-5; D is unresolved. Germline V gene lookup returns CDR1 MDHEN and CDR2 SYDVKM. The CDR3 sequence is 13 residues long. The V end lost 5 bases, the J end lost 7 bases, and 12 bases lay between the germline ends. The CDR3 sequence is CASSLTIIQPQHF. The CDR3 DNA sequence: TGTGCCAGCAGTCTCACAATTATCCAGCCCCAGCATTTT.

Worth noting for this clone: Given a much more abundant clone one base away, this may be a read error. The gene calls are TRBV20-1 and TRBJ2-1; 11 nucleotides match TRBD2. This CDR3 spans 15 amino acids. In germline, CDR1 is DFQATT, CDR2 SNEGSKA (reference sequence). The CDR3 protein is CSDRGLAGGVTEQFF. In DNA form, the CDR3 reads TGCAGTGATAGAGGCCTAGCGGGAGGAGTCACTGAGCAGTTCTTC.

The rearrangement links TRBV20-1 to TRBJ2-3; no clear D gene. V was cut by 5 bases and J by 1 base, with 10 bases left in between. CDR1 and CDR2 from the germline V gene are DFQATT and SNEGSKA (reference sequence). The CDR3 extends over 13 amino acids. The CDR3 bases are TGCAGTGCTCCCTTTGCGGGCACAGATACGCAGTATTTT. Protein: CSAPFAGTDTQYF.

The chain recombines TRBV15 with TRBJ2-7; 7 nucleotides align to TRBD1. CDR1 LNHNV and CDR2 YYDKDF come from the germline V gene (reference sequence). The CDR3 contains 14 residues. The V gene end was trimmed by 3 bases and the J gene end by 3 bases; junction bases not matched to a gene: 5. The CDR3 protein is CATSSRQGDYEQYF. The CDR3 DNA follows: TGTGCCACCAGCAGCCGACAGGGAGACTACGAGCAGTACTTC.

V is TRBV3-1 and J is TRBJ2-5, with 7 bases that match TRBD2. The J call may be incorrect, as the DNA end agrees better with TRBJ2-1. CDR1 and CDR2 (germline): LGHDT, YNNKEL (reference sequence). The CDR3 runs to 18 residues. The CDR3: CASSQDKFLAESNNEQFF. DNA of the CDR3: TGTGCCAGCAGCCAAGATAAGTTCCTAGCGGAAAGTAACAATGAGCAGTTCTTC.

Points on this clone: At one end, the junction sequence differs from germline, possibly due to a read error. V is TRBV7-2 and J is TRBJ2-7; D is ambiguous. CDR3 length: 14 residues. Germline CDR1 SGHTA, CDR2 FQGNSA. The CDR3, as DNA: TGTGCCAGCAGCTTAGGCGGATCCTCCTACGAGCGGTACTTC. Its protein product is CASSLGGSSYERYF.

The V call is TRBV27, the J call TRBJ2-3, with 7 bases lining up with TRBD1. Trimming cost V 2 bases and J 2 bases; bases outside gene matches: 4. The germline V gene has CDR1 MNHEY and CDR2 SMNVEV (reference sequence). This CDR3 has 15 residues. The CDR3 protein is CASSLADRTTDTQYF. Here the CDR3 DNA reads TGTGCCAGCAGTTTAGCGGACAGGACCACAGATACGCAGTATTTT.